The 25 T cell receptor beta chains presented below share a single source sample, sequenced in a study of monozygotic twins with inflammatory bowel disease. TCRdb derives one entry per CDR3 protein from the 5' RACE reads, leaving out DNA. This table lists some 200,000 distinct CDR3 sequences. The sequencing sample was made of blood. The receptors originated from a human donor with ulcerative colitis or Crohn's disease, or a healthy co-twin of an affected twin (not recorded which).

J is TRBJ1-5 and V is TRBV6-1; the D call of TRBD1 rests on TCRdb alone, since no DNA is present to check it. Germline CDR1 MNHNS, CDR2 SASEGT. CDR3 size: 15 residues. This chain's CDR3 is CASSSRGSSNQPQHF.

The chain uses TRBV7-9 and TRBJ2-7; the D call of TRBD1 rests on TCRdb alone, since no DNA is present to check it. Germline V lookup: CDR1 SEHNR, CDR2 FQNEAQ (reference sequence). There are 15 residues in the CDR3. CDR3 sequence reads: CASSLGYRGRYEQYF. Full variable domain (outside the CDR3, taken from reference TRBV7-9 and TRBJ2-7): DTGVSQNPRHKITKRGQNVTFRCDPISEHNRLYWYRQTLGQGPEFLTYFQNEAQLEKSRLLSDRFSAERPKGSFSTLEIQRTEQGDSAMYLCASSLGYRGRYEQYFGPGTRLTVT.

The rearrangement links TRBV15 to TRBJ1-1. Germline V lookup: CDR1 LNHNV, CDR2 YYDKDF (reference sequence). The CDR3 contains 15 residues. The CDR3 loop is CATNRAGRTNTEAFF.

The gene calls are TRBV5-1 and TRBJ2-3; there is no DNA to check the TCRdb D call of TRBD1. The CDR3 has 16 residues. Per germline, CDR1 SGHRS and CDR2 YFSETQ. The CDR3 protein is CASSLDGAPSTDTQYF.

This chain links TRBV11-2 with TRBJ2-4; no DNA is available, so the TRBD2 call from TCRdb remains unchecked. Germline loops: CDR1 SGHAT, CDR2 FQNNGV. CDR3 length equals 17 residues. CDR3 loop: CASSLDYSRPAKNIQYF.

CDR3 loop: CASSPGSVNQPQHF. The rearrangement links TRBV18 to TRBJ1-5. Germline loops: CDR1 KGHSH, CDR2 LQKENI. The CDR3 runs to 14 residues.

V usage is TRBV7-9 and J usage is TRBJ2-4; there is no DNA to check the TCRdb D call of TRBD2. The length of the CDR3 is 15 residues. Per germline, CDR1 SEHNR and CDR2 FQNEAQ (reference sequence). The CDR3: CASSLEKAGPGIQYF. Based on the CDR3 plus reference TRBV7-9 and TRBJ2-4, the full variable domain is DTGVSQNPRHKITKRGQNVTFRCDPISEHNRLYWYRQTLGQGPEFLTYFQNEAQLEKSRLLSDRFSAERPKGSFSTLEIQRTEQGDSAMYLCASSLEKAGPGIQYFGAGTRLSVL.

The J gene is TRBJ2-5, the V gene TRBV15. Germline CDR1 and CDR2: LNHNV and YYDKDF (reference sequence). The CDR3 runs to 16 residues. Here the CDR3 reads CATSRDYGVNQETQYF.

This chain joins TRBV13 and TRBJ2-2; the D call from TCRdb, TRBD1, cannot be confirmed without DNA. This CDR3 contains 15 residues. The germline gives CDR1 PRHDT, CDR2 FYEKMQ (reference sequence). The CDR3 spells CASSPPGGVTGELFF.

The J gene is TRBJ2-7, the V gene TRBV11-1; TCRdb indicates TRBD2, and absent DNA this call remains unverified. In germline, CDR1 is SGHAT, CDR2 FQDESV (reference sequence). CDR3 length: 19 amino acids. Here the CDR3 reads CASSSSGGTSGLGSYEQYF.

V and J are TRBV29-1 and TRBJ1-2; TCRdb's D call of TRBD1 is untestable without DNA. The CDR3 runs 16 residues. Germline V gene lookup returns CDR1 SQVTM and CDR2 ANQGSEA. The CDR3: CSVGGYLTGGSNGYTF.

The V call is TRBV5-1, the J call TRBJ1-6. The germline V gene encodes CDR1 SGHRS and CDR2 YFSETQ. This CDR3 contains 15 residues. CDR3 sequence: CASSLGSSYNSPLHF.

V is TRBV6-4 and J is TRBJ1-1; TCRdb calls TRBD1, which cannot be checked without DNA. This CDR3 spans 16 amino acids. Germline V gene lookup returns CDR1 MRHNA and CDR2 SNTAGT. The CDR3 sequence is CASRTDRMIRDTEAFF.

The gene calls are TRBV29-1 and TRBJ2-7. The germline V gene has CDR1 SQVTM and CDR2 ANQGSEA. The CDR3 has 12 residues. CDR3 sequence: CSVFKDIDEQYF.

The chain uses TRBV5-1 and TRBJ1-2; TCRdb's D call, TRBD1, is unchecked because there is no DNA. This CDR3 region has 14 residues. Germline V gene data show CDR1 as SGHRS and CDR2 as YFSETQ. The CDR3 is CASSLARESLGYTF.

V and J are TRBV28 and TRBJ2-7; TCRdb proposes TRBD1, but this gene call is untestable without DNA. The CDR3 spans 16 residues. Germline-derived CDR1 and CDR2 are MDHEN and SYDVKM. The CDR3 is CASSSPPQGRWYEQYF.

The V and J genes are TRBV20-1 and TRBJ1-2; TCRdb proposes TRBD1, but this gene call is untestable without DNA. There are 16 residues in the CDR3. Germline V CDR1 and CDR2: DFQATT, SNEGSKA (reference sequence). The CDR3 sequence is CSARVGREGRGYGYTF.

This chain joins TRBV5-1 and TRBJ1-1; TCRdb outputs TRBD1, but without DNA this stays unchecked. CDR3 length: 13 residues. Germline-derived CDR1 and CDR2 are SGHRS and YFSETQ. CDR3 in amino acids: CASSFRGSAEAFF. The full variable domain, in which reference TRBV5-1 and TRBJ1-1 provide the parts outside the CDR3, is KAGVTQTPRYLIKTRGQQVTLSCSPISGHRSVSWYQQTPGQGLQFLFEYFSETQRNKGNFPGRFSGRQFSNSRSEMNVSTLELGDSALYLCASSFRGSAEAFFGQGTRLTVV.

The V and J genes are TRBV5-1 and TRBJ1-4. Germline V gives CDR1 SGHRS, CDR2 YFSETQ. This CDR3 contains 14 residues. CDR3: CASGPGSSNEKLFF.

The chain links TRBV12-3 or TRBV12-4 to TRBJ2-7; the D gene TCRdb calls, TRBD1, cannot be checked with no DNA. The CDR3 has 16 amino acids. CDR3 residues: CASRKTGTGNSYEQYF.

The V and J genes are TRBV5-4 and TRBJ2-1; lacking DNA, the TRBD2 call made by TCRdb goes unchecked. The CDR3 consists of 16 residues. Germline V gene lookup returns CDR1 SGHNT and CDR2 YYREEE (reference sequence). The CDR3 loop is CASSLASGGAGNEQFF.

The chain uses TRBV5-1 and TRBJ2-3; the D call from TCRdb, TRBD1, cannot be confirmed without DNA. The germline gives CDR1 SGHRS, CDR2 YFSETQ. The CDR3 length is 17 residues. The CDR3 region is CASSLVPGGGRTDTQYF.

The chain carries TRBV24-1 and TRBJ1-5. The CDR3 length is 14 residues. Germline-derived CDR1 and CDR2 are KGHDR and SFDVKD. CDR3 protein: CATSPGGEYQPQHF.

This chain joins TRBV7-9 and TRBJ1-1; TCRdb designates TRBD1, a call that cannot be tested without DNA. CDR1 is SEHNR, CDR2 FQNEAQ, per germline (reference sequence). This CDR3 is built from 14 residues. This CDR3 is CASSPRDRNTEAFF.

The CDR3 is CASSPLGGANTEAFF. The chain has TRBV14 and TRBJ1-1; the TCRdb D gene call, TRBD1, has no DNA to confirm it. This CDR3 has 15 residues. CDR1 SGHDN and CDR2 FVKESK come from the germline V gene.